This is a list of T cell receptor beta chains from one sample in a study of blood T cell repertoires in COVID-19. The repertoire was sequenced with immunoSEQ multiplex PCR; TCRdb's copy has only in-frame clones and lacks some. The profile shows roughly 250,000 clones, 82% of them singletons. The sample was peripheral blood. These TCRs come from a woman older than 75 with active or convalescent COVID-19. CDR3s leave out the opening cysteine and the closing phenylalanine or tryptophan. Clone size is given for some rows only: seen once, a few or many times, or a class if the clone is expanded.

TRBJ1-4,-,TRBV2,ASNGQGVSNEKLF
TRBJ1-3,-,TRBV30,AWSTGTTGNTIY
TRBJ2-3,-,TRBV19,ASSIGLITTDTQY
TRBJ2-6,-,TRBV2,ARTGQGANVLT
TRBJ2-2,-,TRBV2,ASGYTSGHTGELF
TRBJ1-4,-,TRBV2,ASSVVVGPLF
TRBJ2-2,once,TRBV9,ASSVGISGSFSVTGELF
TRBJ1-1,-,TRBV5-1,ASSLLQGSTEAF
TRBJ1-3,-,TRBV5-1,ASSLAGYGNTIY
TRBJ2-5,-,TRBV6-6,ASSYQGQGQETQY
TRBJ2-1,-,TRBV6-5,ASGRNEQF
TRBJ2-7,-,TRBV4-2,ASSQGGGAYEQY
TRBJ1-1,once,TRBV6-2/TRBV6-3,ASSYSAPGTEAF
TRBJ2-7,-,TRBV2,ASGGHLTYEQY
TRBJ2-5,once,TRBV3-1/TRBV3-2,ASSQQGGGTETQY
TRBJ1-1,-,TRBV18,ASSPSRGDIQAF
TRBJ1-4,-,TRBV2,AAGAGRSNEKLF
TRBJ2-4,once,TRBV27,ASSLGRATQNIQY
TRBJ2-7,medium-sized,TRBV10-2,ASRRGSGTGYEQY
TRBJ1-6,-,TRBV25-1,ASNDRSSYNSPLH
TRBJ1-5,-,TRBV18,ASSGPDSNQPQH
TRBJ1-5,-,TRBV3-1/TRBV3-2,ASSRTGDNQPQH
TRBJ2-3,-,TRBV5-4,ASSFRGDDTQY
TRBJ1-2,-,TRBV5-4,ASSSYGQGYGYT
TRBJ1-2,-,TRBV5-4,ASSPPGHYGYT
TRBJ1-5,-,TRBV7-5,VRSLDRRQPQH
TRBJ2-7,-,TRBV28,ASSPQGATYEQY
TRBJ1-2,-,TRBV2,ASSRVYGYT
TRBJ2-1,-,TRBV30,AWRSEAPVGQF
TRBJ2-3,-,TRBV19,ASTPGTSGSGDTQY
TRBJ2-3,-,TRBV9,ASSVDLAGGFTDTQY
TRBJ1-5,-,TRBV19,ASSMMGPNEPQH
TRBJ1-2,-,TRBV30,AWSGSLTGGYT
TRBJ2-3,-,TRBV7-9,ASSRAGRGADTQY
TRBJ1-1,-,TRBV5-6,ASSPGGRAANTEAF
TRBJ2-5,-,TRBV28,ASRIGQGKETQY
TRBJ1-6,-,TRBV6-4,ASSRTGERGSYNSPLH
TRBJ1-1,-,TRBV3-1/TRBV3-2,ASSQLQGVWSEAF
TRBJ2-4,-,TRBV19,ASSIDLGDLQY
TRBJ2-1,-,TRBV5-1,ASSDGSGTNEQF
TRBJ1-1,-,TRBV3-1/TRBV3-2,ASRLTGVLNTEAF
TRBJ1-2,-,TRBV6-6,ASIPTGGPDGYT
TRBJ2-2,-,TRBV28,ASRPSGGTGELF
TRBJ1-1,-,TRBV27,ASSLQSGNTEAF
TRBJ2-1,once,TRBV4-2,ASSRMPGGDNEQF
TRBJ1-1,-,TRBV5-4,ASSLGRTTEAF
TRBJ2-5,-,TRBV9,ASSLTGTVQETQY
TRBJ1-5,-,TRBV6-5,ASSYQLHQPQH
TRBJ2-5,-,TRBV5-1,ASSLVLQGAETQY
TRBJ2-1,once,TRBV6-2/TRBV6-3,ASSPLAGGYNEQF
TRBJ1-2,-,TRBV27,ASRLRQGGGYT
TRBJ2-1,-,TRBV29-1,SYSWAGGNNEQF
TRBJ2-7,-,TRBV6-5,ASSLAGQVYEQY
TRBJ1-1,-,TRBV5-4,ASSLDREGNTEAF
TRBJ2-7,-,TRBV5-1,ASSLALSKTTYYEQY